This T cell receptor (beta chain) was sequenced for a study of blood T cell repertoires in COVID-19. Turning to the study itself: COVID-19 samples collected from the United States, Italy and Spain covered acute and convalescent phases. PBMCs, B-cell-depleted T cells, or T cells provided the cDNA or gDNA that made up the material.

As originally analysed: Amplified reference gene primers provided the basis for estimating nucleated cell counts. Sequencing was performed with immunoSEQ multiplex PCR; in TCRdb, only in-frame clones are kept and a portion is missing. V, J and clone size were drawn from that table, and D and trimming were deduced from the DNA. This sample has 110,000 or so clones, with around 82% found just once. Germline V lookup: CDR1 MNHEY, CDR2 SVGAGI. The ends lost 6 bases at V and 7 bases at J; junction bases unmatched: 7. CDR3 length: 14 residues. The TCR was taken from a human donor in a cohort sampled during active COVID-19. J is TRBJ2-1 and V is TRBV6-5, with 9 bases that match TRBD1. Source material: peripheral blood. CDR3 sequence reads: CASRYRGHGNEQFF. DNA for the CDR3: TGTGCCAGCAGATACAGGGGGCATGGGAATGAGCAGTTCTTC.